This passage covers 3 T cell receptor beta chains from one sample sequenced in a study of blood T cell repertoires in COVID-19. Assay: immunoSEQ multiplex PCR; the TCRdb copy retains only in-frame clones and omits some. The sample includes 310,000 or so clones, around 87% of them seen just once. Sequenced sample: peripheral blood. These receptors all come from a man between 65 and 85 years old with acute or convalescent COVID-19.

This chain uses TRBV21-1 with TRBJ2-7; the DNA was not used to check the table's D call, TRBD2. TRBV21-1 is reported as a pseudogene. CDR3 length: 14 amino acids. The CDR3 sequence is CASSLAPPPDEQYF. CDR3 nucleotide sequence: TGTGCCAGCAGCCTAGCCCCACCCCCTGATGAGCAGTACTTC.

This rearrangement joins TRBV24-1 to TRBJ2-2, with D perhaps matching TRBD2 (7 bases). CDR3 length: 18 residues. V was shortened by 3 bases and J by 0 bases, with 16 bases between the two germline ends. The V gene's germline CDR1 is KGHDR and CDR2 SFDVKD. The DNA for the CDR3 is TGTGCCACCAGTGATACCAGGGGACTATTCGCGAACACCGGGGAGCTGTTTTTT. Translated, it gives CATSDTRGLFANTGELFF.

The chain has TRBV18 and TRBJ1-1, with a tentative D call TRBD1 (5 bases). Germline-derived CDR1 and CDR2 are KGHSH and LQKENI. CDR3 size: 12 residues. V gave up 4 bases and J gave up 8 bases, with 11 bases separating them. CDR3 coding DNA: TGTGCCAGCTCACGACAGTCGATCGAAGCTTTCTTT. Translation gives CASSRQSIEAFF.